The next 31 T cell receptor beta chains were all read from a single sample in a study of blood T cell repertoires in COVID-19. Some clones are missing from TCRdb's copy, which holds only in-frame ones; the method was immunoSEQ multiplex PCR. In the table there are roughly 76,000 clones, more than 85% of which are singletons. The source material was peripheral blood. The receptors shown here come from a man aged 70 or older with active or convalescent COVID-19.

The J gene is TRBJ2-7, the V gene TRBV27, with D uncertain. Germline CDR1 reads MNHEY; CDR2 reads SMNVEV (reference sequence). CDR3 size: 11 residues. V shed 4 bases and J shed 1 base, with 2 bases lying between them. CDR3 sequence reads: CASSSSYEQYF. Here the CDR3 DNA reads TGTGCCAGCAGTTCTTCCTACGAGCAGTACTTC.

The genes are TRBV7-2 and TRBJ2-1, with 8 bases that match TRBD2. The V gene's germline CDR1 is SGHTA and CDR2 FQGNSA. V shed 2 bases, J shed 6 bases, and the junction held 12 bases outside the gene matches. There are 17 residues in the CDR3. CDR3 in amino acids: CASSLTGSGSGLNEQFF. The CDR3 bases are TGTGCCAGCAGCTTAACGGGCAGCGGGAGTGGTCTCAATGAGCAGTTCTTC. The full variable domain, its missing parts supplied by reference TRBV7-2 and TRBJ2-1, is GAGVSQSPSNKVTEKGKDVELRCDPISGHTALYWYRQSLGQGLEFLIYFQGNSAPDKSGLPSDRFSAERTGGSVSTLTIQRTQQEDSAVYLCASSLTGSGSGLNEQFFGPGTRLTVL.

This rearrangement joins TRBV19 to TRBJ2-5; TRBD1 agrees at 8 bases. The CDR3 contains 18 residues. The V and J ends lost 6 bases and 0 bases, in that order; junction bases with no gene match: 15. CDR1 and CDR2 from the germline V gene are LNHDA and SQIVND (reference sequence). CDR3 in amino acids: CASSPGGRSGMYQETQYF. In DNA, the CDR3 is TGTGCCAGTAGCCCAGGGGGCAGAAGCGGAATGTACCAAGAGACCCAGTACTTC.

The chain combines TRBV19 with TRBJ1-1; TRBD1 might be the D (6 bases). There are 14 residues in the CDR3. Per the germline V gene, CDR1 is LNHDA and CDR2 is SQIVND (reference sequence). V lost 7 bases and J lost 4, with 16 bases in between. This chain's CDR3 is CASTPGGPSTEAFF. The DNA of the CDR3 is TGTGCCAGTACCCCCGGGGGGCCGAGCACTGAAGCTTTCTTT.

This chain links TRBV7-9 with TRBJ2-1, with 9 bases that match TRBD2. Germline trimming cut 5 bases from V and 3 bases from J; bases unmatched to any gene: 8. Germline lookup yields CDR1 SEHNR and CDR2 FQNEAQ (reference sequence). The CDR3 covers 16 residues. The CDR3 loop reads CASSDAGSGGYNEQFF. CDR3 DNA sequence: TGTGCCAGCAGCGACGCAGGTAGCGGGGGCTACAATGAGCAGTTCTTC.

V gene TRBV6-5 combines with J gene TRBJ1-3, with 7 bases aligning to TRBD1. CDR1 and CDR2 from the germline V gene are MNHEY and SVGAGI. The V segment lost 5 bases and the J segment 7 bases; nucleotides outside the gene matches: 11. The CDR3 has 15 residues. CDR3 sequence reads: CASSPRSSDRNTIYF. The CDR3 DNA reads TGTGCCAGCAGTCCGCGGTCCTCGGACAGGAACACCATATATTTT.

This clone was observed a single time. The V gene is TRBV2, the J gene TRBJ2-2, with TRBD2 matching over 9 bases. V was pared by 6 bases and J by 3 bases, with 2 bases of the junction left unmatched. Germline assignment: CDR1 SNHLY and CDR2 FYNNEI. The CDR3 extends over 14 amino acids. The CDR3 protein is CASRRLADTGELFF. The CDR3 DNA reads TGTGCCAGCAGGAGACTAGCGGACACCGGGGAGCTGTTTTTT.

V is TRBV3-1 (or the pseudogene TRBV3-2) and J is TRBJ2-3; 14 bases match TRBD2. The V gene end was trimmed by 0 bases and the J gene end by 0 bases; junction bases not matched to a gene: 11. Germline CDR1 LGHDT, CDR2 YNNKEL (reference sequence). The CDR3 contains 21 residues. CDR3 amino acids: CASSQDSCGTSGRASTDTQYF. The CDR3 nucleotides read TGTGCCAGCAGCCAAGATTCATGCGGGACTAGCGGGAGAGCTAGCACAGATACGCAGTATTTT.

The chain is built from TRBV10-2 and TRBJ2-7; 15 nucleotides line up with TRBD2. Looked up from germline, CDR1 is WSHSY and CDR2 is SAAADI. The CDR3 is 18 residues long. Unmatched junction bases numbered 9, after V lost 6 bases and J lost 0 bases. Here the CDR3 DNA reads TGCGCCAGCAGCAAGGGACTAGCGGGGGGTTACAGCTCCTACGAGCAGTACTTC. Protein sequence: CASSKGLAGGYSSYEQYF.

The chain employs TRBV28 and TRBJ1-2, with TRBD1 matching over 8 bases. Germline trimming cut 2 bases from V and 8 bases from J; bases unmatched to any gene: 1. Germline-derived CDR1 and CDR2 are MDHEN and SYDVKM. This CDR3 is built from 12 residues. The DNA for the CDR3 is TGTGCCAGCAGTTTACAGGGGGCAGGCTACACCTTC. Translation gives CASSLQGAGYTF.

The chain recombines TRBV30 with TRBJ1-5; 11 bases line up with TRBD1. CDR3 length: 13 residues. With V trimmed by 5 bases and J by 7 bases, 4 bases remained unmatched. Per germline, CDR1 GTSNPN and CDR2 SVGIG (reference sequence). The CDR3 sequence: CAWGQGAGQPQHF. For the CDR3, the DNA is TGTGCCTGGGGACAGGGGGCAGGGCAGCCCCAGCATTTT.

This clone was detected only once. This chain uses TRBV15 with TRBJ1-2; tentatively, D is TRBD1 (6 bases). Germline V gene sequence: CDR1 LNHNV, CDR2 YYDKDF (reference sequence). CDR3 length equals 15 residues. Between the trimmed V and J ends, which lost 2 bases and 1 base, there was a span of 11 bases. The CDR3 loop is CATSRSLGGNYGYTF. CDR3 sequence (DNA): TGTGCCACCAGCAGAAGTTTAGGGGGTAACTATGGCTACACCTTC. Combining the CDR3 with reference TRBV15 and TRBJ1-2 gives the whole variable domain DAMVIQNPRYQVTQFGKPVTLSCSQTLNHNVMYWYQQKSSQAPKLLFHYYDKDFNNEADTPDNFQSRRPNTSFCFLDIRSPGLGDTAMYLCATSRSLGGNYGYTFGSGTRLTVV.

The chain employs TRBV7-9 and TRBJ2-5, with D possibly being TRBD1 (5 bases). The germline CDR1 and CDR2 sequences are SEHNR and FQNEAQ (reference sequence). The V and J ends lost 1 base and 4 bases respectively, with 10 bases between them. The CDR3 extends over 14 amino acids. DNA of the CDR3: TGTGCCAGCAGCTTAGAGGGGTCGGGAGAGACCCAGTACTTC. This translates into CASSLEGSGETQYF. Together with reference TRBV7-9 and TRBJ2-5, the CDR3 gives the full variable domain: DTGVSQNPRHKITKRGQNVTFRCDPISEHNRLYWYRQTLGQGPEFLTYFQNEAQLEKSRLLSDRFSAERPKGSFSTLEIQRTEQGDSAMYLCASSLEGSGETQYFGPGTRLLVL.

The gene calls are TRBV19 and TRBJ1-2; D possibly corresponds to TRBD1 (5 bases). The V gene's germline CDR1 is LNHDA and CDR2 SQIVND (reference sequence). The CDR3 runs to 13 residues. V lost 5 bases, J lost 4 bases, and 11 bases lay in between. In nucleotides, the CDR3 is TGTGCCAGTAGTGACAGCGACTCCTATGGCTACACCTTC. Translating gives CASSDSDSYGYTF. The complete variable domain, with remaining parts taken from reference TRBV19 and TRBJ1-2, reads DGGITQSPKYLFRKEGQNVTLSCEQNLNHDAMYWYRQDPGQGLRLIYYSQIVNDFQKGDIAEGYSVSREKKESFPLTVTSAQKNPTAFYLCASSDSDSYGYTFGSGTRLTVV.

The chain joins TRBV28 to TRBJ2-3; TRBD1 matches 8 bases. The germline V gene encodes CDR1 MDHEN and CDR2 SYDVKM. J lost 1 base, V lost 3 bases, and 3 bases had no gene match. The CDR3 totals 15 residues. CDR3 sequence (DNA): TGTGCCAGCAGTTTTGGGGGACAGGGCACAGATACGCAGTATTTT. It codes for CASSFGGQGTDTQYF.

The chain carries TRBV5-1 and TRBJ1-1; D is ambiguous. Trimming shortened V by 5 bases and J by 0 bases, and 20 bases separated the two germline ends. The germline CDR1 and CDR2 sequences are SGHRS and YFSETQ. The CDR3 runs to 17 residues. The CDR3: CASRPAIRTLMNTEAFF. The CDR3 DNA sequence: TGCGCCAGCAGGCCTGCTATTCGGACTCTGATGAACACTGAAGCTTTCTTT.

The chain is built from TRBV4-1 and TRBJ2-7; D perhaps matches TRBD2 (5 bases). This CDR3 contains 16 residues. V was trimmed by 0 bases and J by 1 base, leaving 13 bases between them. From germline, CDR1 is MGHRA and CDR2 YSYEKL. The CDR3 DNA follows: TGCGCCAGCAGCCAAGATCGAGGACTCCAATCCTACGAGCAGTACTTC. It is translated as CASSQDRGLQSYEQYF.

This clone was picked up one time. V usage is TRBV7-9 and J usage is TRBJ2-5; D unresolved. CDR3 length: 14 residues. Germline CDR1 SEHNR, CDR2 FQNEAQ (reference sequence). The ends were cut back, 3 bases at V and 1 base at J, with 9 bases in the middle. The CDR3 DNA reads as TGTGCCAGCAGCTTTTCGGAGCTCCAAGAGACCCAGTACTTC. It codes for CASSFSELQETQYF.

The chain has TRBV14 and TRBJ2-7, with 8 bases lining up with TRBD2. The CDR3 spans 16 residues. Germline CDR1 SGHDN, CDR2 FVKESK. The V gene end was trimmed by 6 bases and the J gene end by 3 bases; junction bases not matched to a gene: 13. This CDR3 is CASRTKTSGSFYEQYF. The CDR3 DNA reads as TGTGCCAGCAGAACCAAGACCAGCGGGAGCTTCTACGAGCAGTACTTC. The variable domain in full, completed from reference TRBV14 and TRBJ2-7, reads EAGVTQFPSHSVIEKGQTVTLRCDPISGHDNLYWYRRVMGKEIKFLLHFVKESKQDESGMPNNRFLAERTGGTYSTLKVQPAELEDSGVYFCASRTKTSGSFYEQYFGPGTRLTVT.

The chain is built from TRBV11-2 and TRBJ1-2, with 10 bases identical to TRBD1. The V and J ends lost 4 bases and 7 bases, in that order; junction bases with no gene match: 9. The CDR3 contains 15 residues. CDR1 is SGHAT, CDR2 FQNNGV, per germline. The CDR3 reads CASSSRDRGNFGYTF. DNA for the CDR3: TGTGCCAGCAGCTCCCGGGACAGGGGTAATTTTGGCTACACCTTC.

The rearrangement links TRBV18 to TRBJ2-2, with D perhaps matching TRBD1 (5 bases). Germline CDR1 KGHSH, CDR2 LQKENI. CDR3 length: 14 amino acids. V lost 4 bases to trimming and J lost 1 base, with 7 bases between them. CDR3 DNA: TGTGCCAGCTCACGGCAGGGGAACACCGGGGAGCTGTTTTTT. Its protein product is CASSRQGNTGELFF.

V is TRBV5-1 and J is TRBJ2-5; TRBD1 matches at 7 bases. V was pared by 4 bases and J by 2 bases, with 2 bases of the junction left unmatched. From germline, CDR1 is SGHRS and CDR2 YFSETQ. The CDR3 runs 13 residues. CDR3 amino acids: CASSPGQQETQYF. The CDR3 DNA sequence: TGCGCCAGCAGCCCGGGACAGCAAGAGACCCAGTACTTC.

The chain joins TRBV6-5 to TRBJ2-2; 8 bases map to TRBD2. The CDR3 runs 14 residues. V lost 5 bases, J lost 7 bases, and 6 bases stayed unmatched. Looked up from germline, CDR1 is MNHEY and CDR2 is SVGAGI. The CDR3 sequence: CASSILTSGGELFF. The DNA for the CDR3 is TGTGCCAGCAGTATACTCACTAGCGGCGGGGAGCTGTTTTTT.

The rearrangement joins TRBV27 to TRBJ1-1, with a possible D match to TRBD1 (5 bases). V dropped 6 bases and J dropped 3 bases, with 11 bases sitting between them. CDR1 is MNHEY and CDR2 is SMNVEV in the germline V gene (reference sequence). This CDR3 contains 13 residues. CDR3: CASRGHSDTEAFF. The CDR3 nucleotides read TGTGCCAGCAGGGGGCATTCGGACACTGAAGCTTTCTTT.

In this sample, this clone turned up once. The chain joins TRBV5-1 to TRBJ1-2; D call uncertain. The V end was cut by 3 bases, the J end by 1 base, with 4 bases between. The CDR3 runs to 12 residues. The germline CDR1 and CDR2 sequences are SGHRS and YFSETQ. The CDR3 bases are TGCGCCAGCAGCTCTAATAACTATGGCTACACCTTC. It codes for CASSSNNYGYTF.

The V gene is TRBV18, the J gene TRBJ1-3; D possibly corresponds to TRBD1 (6 bases). This CDR3 has 14 residues. Germline V gene data show CDR1 as KGHSH and CDR2 as LQKENI. Trimming took off 4 bases at V and 7 bases at J, with 14 bases between the two ends. CDR3 nucleotide sequence: TGTGCCAGCTCACTACCTACAGGGTATAACACCATATATTTT. Translating it yields CASSLPTGYNTIYF.

The chain uses TRBV6-4 and TRBJ2-2; a weak D match, TRBD1 (5 bases). The CDR3 runs to 15 residues. Trimming removed 2 bases at V and 3 bases at J, with 10 bases between. CDR1 is MRHNA, CDR2 SNTAGT, per germline. The CDR3 sequence is CASSDARVDTGELFF. The CDR3 DNA is TGTGCCAGCAGTGACGCCAGGGTGGACACCGGGGAGCTGTTTTTT.

This chain uses TRBV6-2 or TRBV6-3 with TRBJ1-5, with a tentative D call TRBD1 (5 bases). Trimming pared 2 bases from V and 1 base from J, leaving 18 bases between. The CDR3 has 18 residues. Germline V gives CDR1 MNHEY, CDR2 SVGEGT. This CDR3 is CASSYRRGGMRSNQPQHF. The CDR3 coding sequence is TGTGCCAGCAGTTACAGGAGGGGTGGGATGCGGAGCAATCAGCCCCAGCATTTT.

J is TRBJ2-2 and V is TRBV18, with 9 positions matching TRBD1. The V and J ends lost 3 bases and 3 bases, in that order; junction bases with no gene match: 5. The CDR3 covers 16 residues. From germline, CDR1 is KGHSH and CDR2 LQKENI. CDR3 DNA: TGTGCCAGCTCACCCTCCGGACAGGGGTACACCGGGGAGCTGTTTTTT. Protein sequence: CASSPSGQGYTGELFF.

This clone appeared a single time. The gene calls are TRBV5-8 and TRBJ1-6; D is unresolved. This CDR3 is built from 17 residues. The V gene's germline CDR1 is SGHTS and CDR2 YDEGEE. V was shortened by 0 bases and J by 7 bases, with 17 bases between the two germline ends. Here the CDR3 DNA reads TGTGCCAGCAGCTTGGCCACCTCCAGCGACCTCAATTCACCCCTCCACTTT. This translates into CASSLATSSDLNSPLHF.

The chain recombines TRBV2 with TRBJ1-2; D is possibly TRBD1 (6 bases). V was pared by 8 bases and J by 3 bases, with 13 bases between. This CDR3 spans 13 amino acids. Germline CDR1 is SNHLY and CDR2 is FYNNEI. In DNA form, the CDR3 reads TGTGCCAGCTCTCTCCAGGGGTACTATGGCTACACCTTC. Translation: CASSLQGYYGYTF.